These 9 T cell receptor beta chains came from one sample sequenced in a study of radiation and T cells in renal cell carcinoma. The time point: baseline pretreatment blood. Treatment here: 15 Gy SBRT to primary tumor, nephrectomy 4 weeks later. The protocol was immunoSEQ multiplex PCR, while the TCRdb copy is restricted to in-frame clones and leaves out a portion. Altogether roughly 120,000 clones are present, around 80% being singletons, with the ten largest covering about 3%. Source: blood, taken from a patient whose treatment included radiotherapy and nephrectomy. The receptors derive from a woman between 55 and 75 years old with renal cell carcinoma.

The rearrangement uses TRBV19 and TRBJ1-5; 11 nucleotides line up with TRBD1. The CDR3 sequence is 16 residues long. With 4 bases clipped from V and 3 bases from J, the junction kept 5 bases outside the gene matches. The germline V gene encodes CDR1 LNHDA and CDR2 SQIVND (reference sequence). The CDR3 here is CASSTGTGGNNQPQHF. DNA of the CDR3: TGTGCCAGTAGTACGGGGACAGGGGGGAACAATCAGCCCCAGCATTTT.

CDR3 sequence reads: CASSEALQGQETQYF. The DNA for the CDR3 is TGTGCCAGCAGTGAAGCGCTACAGGGTCAAGAGACCCAGTACTTC. The chain uses TRBV2 and TRBJ2-5; D might be TRBD1 (6 bases). V was clipped by 0 bases and J by 2 bases, with 10 bases between them. CDR3 length: 15 residues. Looked up from germline, CDR1 is SNHLY and CDR2 is FYNNEI.

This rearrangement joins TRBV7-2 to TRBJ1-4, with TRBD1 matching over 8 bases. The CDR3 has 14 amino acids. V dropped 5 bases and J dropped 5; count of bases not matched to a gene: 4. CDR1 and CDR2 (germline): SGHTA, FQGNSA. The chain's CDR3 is CASSRDRGNEKLFF. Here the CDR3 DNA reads TGTGCCAGCAGCCGAGACAGGGGCAATGAAAAACTGTTTTTT. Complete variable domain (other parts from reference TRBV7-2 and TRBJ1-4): GAGVSQSPSNKVTEKGKDVELRCDPISGHTALYWYRQSLGQGLEFLIYFQGNSAPDKSGLPSDRFSAERTGGSVSTLTIQRTQQEDSAVYLCASSRDRGNEKLFFGSGTQLSVL.

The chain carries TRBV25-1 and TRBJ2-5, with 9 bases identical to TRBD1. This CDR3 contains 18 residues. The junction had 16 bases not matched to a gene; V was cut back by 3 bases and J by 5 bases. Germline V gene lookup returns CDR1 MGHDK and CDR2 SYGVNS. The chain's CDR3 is CASSDGDREGVKEETQYF. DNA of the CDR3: TGTGCCAGCAGTGACGGGGACAGGGAAGGTGTTAAAGAGGAGACCCAGTACTTC.

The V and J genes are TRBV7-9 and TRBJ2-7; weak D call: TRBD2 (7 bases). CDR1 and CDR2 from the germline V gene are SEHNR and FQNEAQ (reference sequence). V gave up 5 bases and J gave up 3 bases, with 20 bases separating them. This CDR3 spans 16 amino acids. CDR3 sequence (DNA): TGTGCCAGCAGCCAAATTATCGGGGGGCCCTTCTACGAGCAGTACTTC. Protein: CASSQIIGGPFYEQYF.

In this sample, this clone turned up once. CDR3 loop: CASSLRVSQSGANVLTF. The CDR3 DNA reads as TGCGCCAGCAGCTTGCGGGTATCCCAATCTGGGGCCAACGTCCTGACTTTC. This chain uses TRBV5-1 with TRBJ2-6; D remains ambiguous. The CDR3 is 17 amino acids. Germline V gene lookup returns CDR1 SGHRS and CDR2 YFSETQ. Trimming left V 1 base short and J 1 base short, with 12 bases between.

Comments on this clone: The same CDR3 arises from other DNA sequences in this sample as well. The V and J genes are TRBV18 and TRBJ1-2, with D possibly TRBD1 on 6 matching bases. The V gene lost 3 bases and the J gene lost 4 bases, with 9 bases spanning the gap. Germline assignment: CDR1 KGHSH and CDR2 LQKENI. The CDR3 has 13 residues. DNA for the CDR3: TGTGCCAGCTCACCCGAGGGGGGCTATGGCTACACCTTC. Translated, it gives CASSPEGGYGYTF.

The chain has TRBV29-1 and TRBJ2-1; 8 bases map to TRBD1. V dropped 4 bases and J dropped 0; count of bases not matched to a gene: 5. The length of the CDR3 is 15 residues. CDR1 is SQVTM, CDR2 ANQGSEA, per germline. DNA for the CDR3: TGCAGCGTTGCAGGGGGCCGGAGCTCCTACAATGAGCAGTTCTTC. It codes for CSVAGGRSSYNEQFF.

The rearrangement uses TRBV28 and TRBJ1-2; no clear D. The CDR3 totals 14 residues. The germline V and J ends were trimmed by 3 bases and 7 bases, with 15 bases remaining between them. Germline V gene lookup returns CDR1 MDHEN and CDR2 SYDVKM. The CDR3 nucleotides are TGTGCCAGCAGTTTTGACTCCGGATTCTCTGGCTACACCTTC. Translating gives CASSFDSGFSGYTF.